The 20 T cell receptor beta chains below were found in one sample sequenced in a study of cytomegalovirus exposure and HLA in healthy donors. The PCR contained 60 Vbeta and 13 Jbeta primers. Generated by immunoSEQ multiplex PCR, the TCRdb table keeps only in-frame clones and is missing some. The table lists over 200,000 clones, with under 1% in the top ten. Sequenced input: PBMCs. All receptors derive from a woman aged 30 to 39 in good health and CMV-seropositive.

The chain recombines TRBV5-1 with TRBJ1-4; 7 bases agree with TRBD1. There are 15 residues in the CDR3. V was clipped by 4 bases and J by 0 bases; unmatched bases: 3. Germline loops: CDR1 SGHRS, CDR2 YFSETQ. The CDR3 DNA sequence: TGCGCCAGCAGCCAAGGGACAGCAACTAATGAAAAACTGTTTTTT. The encoded protein is CASSQGTATNEKLFF.

The chain carries TRBV5-1 and TRBJ1-1; 8 nucleotides line up with TRBD1. Germline-derived CDR1 and CDR2 are SGHRS and YFSETQ. This CDR3 has 13 residues. V lost 0 bases, J lost 9 bases, and 4 bases stayed unmatched. CDR3 bases: TGCGCCAGCAGCTTGGAGAGACAGGGGAAAGCTTTCTTT. This encodes CASSLERQGKAFF. Together with reference TRBV5-1 and TRBJ1-1, the CDR3 gives the full variable domain: KAGVTQTPRYLIKTRGQQVTLSCSPISGHRSVSWYQQTPGQGLQFLFEYFSETQRNKGNFPGRFSGRQFSNSRSEMNVSTLELGDSALYLCASSLERQGKAFFGQGTRLTVV.

V is TRBV5-4 and J is TRBJ2-5, with 8 bases matching TRBD1. Gene TRBJ2-7 matches the end of the DNA better, so the J call may be wrong. Germline CDR1 SGHNT, CDR2 YYREEE (reference sequence). This CDR3 spans 15 amino acids. Here the CDR3 reads CASSLGTGVSYEQYF. DNA for the CDR3: TGTGCCAGCAGCCTTGGGACAGGTGTTTCCTACGAGCAGTACTTC.

The chain is built from TRBV6-5 and TRBJ2-7; weak D call: TRBD1 (6 bases). Per the germline V gene, CDR1 is MNHEY and CDR2 is SVGAGI. V gave up 4 bases and J gave up 0 bases, with 16 bases separating them. The CDR3 is 16 amino acids. The CDR3 region has the DNA TGTGCCAGCAGTTTTCGCCGGGACATAGGCTCCTACGAGCAGTACTTC. The encoded protein is CASSFRRDIGSYEQYF.

The V gene is TRBV19, the J gene TRBJ2-1, with 8 bases fitting TRBD1. CDR3 length equals 14 residues. V shed 6 bases and J 7 bases; nucleotides not matched to a gene: 8. Germline CDR1 and CDR2: LNHDA and SQIVND (reference sequence). For the CDR3, the DNA is TGTGCCAGTAGAGATCAACAGGGGGTTAATGAGCAGTTCTTC. Its protein is CASRDQQGVNEQFF.

This chain joins TRBV6-5 and TRBJ1-5; D gene uncertain. Germline V gene lookup returns CDR1 MNHEY and CDR2 SVGAGI. The V end lost 5 bases, the J end lost 6 bases, and 11 bases lay between the germline ends. This CDR3 comprises 13 residues. The CDR3 region is CASSQVGSQPQHF. The CDR3 DNA reads TGTGCCAGCAGTCAAGTTGGTAGTCAGCCCCAGCATTTT.

The chain uses TRBV19 and TRBJ2-1; 8 bases agree with TRBD1. This CDR3 is built from 15 residues. Germline assignment: CDR1 LNHDA and CDR2 SQIVND (reference sequence). Trimming took 3 bases from V and 6 from J; bases not matched to a gene: 7. The CDR3 DNA follows: TGTGCCAGTAGTATTCCGAGACAGGGGATCAATGAGCAGTTCTTC. Its protein product is CASSIPRQGINEQFF. The variable domain in full, completed from reference TRBV19 and TRBJ2-1, reads DGGITQSPKYLFRKEGQNVTLSCEQNLNHDAMYWYRQDPGQGLRLIYYSQIVNDFQKGDIAEGYSVSREKKESFPLTVTSAQKNPTAFYLCASSIPRQGINEQFFGPGTRLTVL.

The V and J genes are TRBV9 and TRBJ2-1, with 7 bases fitting TRBD2. In germline, CDR1 is SGDLS, CDR2 YYNGEE. The CDR3 loop spans 16 amino acids. V shed 0 bases, J shed 3 bases, and the junction held 6 bases outside the gene matches. CDR3 residues: CASSVGGTTIYNEQFF. The CDR3 nucleotides are TGTGCCAGCAGCGTAGGAGGGACTACGATCTACAATGAGCAGTTCTTC. Full variable domain (remainder filled in from reference TRBV9 and TRBJ2-1): DSGVTQTPKHLITATGQRVTLRCSPRSGDLSVYWYQQSLDQGLQFLIQYYNGEERAKGNILERFSAQQFPDLHSELNLSSLELGDSALYFCASSVGGTTIYNEQFFGPGTRLTVL.

J is TRBJ1-1 and V is TRBV6-1, with 7 bases aligning to TRBD1. V shed 4 bases, J shed 8 bases, and the junction held 13 bases outside the gene matches. The CDR3 is 15 amino acids. Germline V lookup: CDR1 MNHNS, CDR2 SASEGT. CDR3 protein: CASSAEMTGMKEAFF. In nucleotides, the CDR3 is TGTGCCAGCAGTGCCGAGATGACAGGGATGAAGGAAGCTTTCTTT.

The genes are TRBV7-2 and TRBJ2-2, with D possibly matching TRBD1 (5 bases). Trimming pared 4 bases from V and 3 bases from J, leaving 9 bases between. From germline, CDR1 is SGHTA and CDR2 FQGNSA. This CDR3 is 14 amino acids long. CDR3 in DNA: TGTGCCAGCAGCTCCGACAGATACACCGGGGAGCTGTTTTTT. This translates into CASSSDRYTGELFF.

This chain connects TRBV4-3 to TRBJ1-2; tentatively, D is TRBD1 (5 bases). The germline V gene has CDR1 LGHNA and CDR2 YSLEER. The CDR3 spans 15 residues. With 4 bases removed from V and 6 bases from J, the gap between germline ends came to 18 bases. As DNA, the CDR3 is TGCGCCAGCAGCCGGGTAGGGGCAGGGAGGGATGGCTACACCTTC. This gives the protein CASSRVGAGRDGYTF.

The chain carries TRBV28 and TRBJ1-6, with unresolved D. With 6 bases removed from V and 7 bases from J, the gap between germline ends came to 7 bases. This CDR3 is 12 amino acids long. CDR1 and CDR2 (germline): MDHEN, SYDVKM. DNA of the CDR3: TGTGCCAGCAGGGAGAGCAATTCACCCCTCCACTTT. This encodes CASRESNSPLHF.

The gene calls are TRBV10-2 and TRBJ2-3; 10 positions match TRBD2. CDR3 length: 13 residues. V lost 8 bases and J lost 10; bases outside the gene matches: 9. Germline-derived CDR1 and CDR2 are WSHSY and SAAADI. CDR3 sequence reads: CASVSAGGTAQYF. The CDR3 bases are TGCGCCAGCGTATCAGCGGGGGGGACCGCGCAGTATTTT.

The chain recombines TRBV7-8 with TRBJ2-7; D uncertain. CDR3 length: 13 residues. Trimming pared 5 bases from V and 6 bases from J, leaving 14 bases between. Looked up from germline, CDR1 is SGHVS and CDR2 is FQNEAQ. CDR3 sequence (DNA): TGTGCCAGCAGCGCTTCTCTAGGTGGCGAGCAGTACTTC. Translation: CASSASLGGEQYF.

This chain connects TRBV7-9 to TRBJ1-2, with 7 bases aligning to TRBD1. This CDR3 is 14 amino acids long. Trimming removed 5 bases from V and 4 bases from J; junction bases left unmatched: 7. The germline CDR1 and CDR2 sequences are SEHNR and FQNEAQ (reference sequence). CDR3 bases: TGTGCCAGCAGCCCCCCCCGGGACAGCTATGGCTACACCTTC. This translates into CASSPPRDSYGYTF. The variable domain in full, completed from reference TRBV7-9 and TRBJ1-2, reads DTGVSQNPRHKITKRGQNVTFRCDPISEHNRLYWYRQTLGQGPEFLTYFQNEAQLEKSRLLSDRFSAERPKGSFSTLEIQRTEQGDSAMYLCASSPPRDSYGYTFGSGTRLTVV.

The CDR3 DNA is TGTGCCAGCAGCTTGTCTGGGACAGGAACCTCACCCCTCCACTTT. Translating it yields CASSLSGTGTSPLHF. This chain uses TRBV11-2 with TRBJ1-6, with 8 bases lining up with TRBD1. V lost 3 bases to trimming and J lost 10 bases; unmatched junction nucleotides: 8. Germline CDR1 is SGHAT and CDR2 is FQNNGV. The CDR3 loop spans 15 amino acids.

The rearrangement links TRBV11-3 to TRBJ2-5, with TRBD2 matching over 7 bases. Germline-derived CDR1 and CDR2 are SGHNT and YENEEA. Germline trimming cut 4 bases from V and 5 bases from J; bases unmatched to any gene: 10. This CDR3 region has 15 residues. The CDR3 sequence: CASSSAGESQETQYF. In DNA form, the CDR3 reads TGTGCCAGCAGCTCCGCGGGAGAGAGTCAGGAGACCCAGTACTTC.

The chain has TRBV6-4 and TRBJ2-1, with 7 bases fitting TRBD1. V lost 5 bases and J lost 4; bases outside the gene matches: 8. Germline V lookup: CDR1 MRHNA, CDR2 SNTAGT. The CDR3 runs 15 residues. The CDR3 loop is CASSLTGLGYNEQFF. Here the CDR3 DNA reads TGTGCCAGCAGTTTGACAGGGTTGGGTTACAATGAGCAGTTCTTC.

This chain connects TRBV7-2 to TRBJ2-5; D is unclear. The last part of the DNA fits TRBJ2-7 better; the J call may be wrong. The CDR3 sequence is 11 residues long. Germline CDR1 SGHTA, CDR2 FQGNSA. In DNA, the CDR3 is TGTGCCAGCAGCTTCCCAGGCGAGCAGTACTTC. Encoded protein: CASSFPGEQYF.

The chain uses TRBV28 and TRBJ1-5, with 7 bases lining up with TRBD1. The germline V gene encodes CDR1 MDHEN and CDR2 SYDVKM. CDR3 size: 16 residues. Unmatched junction bases numbered 7, after V lost 5 bases and J lost 0 bases. CDR3 coding DNA: TGTGCCAGCAGTCCCAGACAGGGCCTTAGCAATCAGCCCCAGCATTTT. Its translation is CASSPRQGLSNQPQHF.